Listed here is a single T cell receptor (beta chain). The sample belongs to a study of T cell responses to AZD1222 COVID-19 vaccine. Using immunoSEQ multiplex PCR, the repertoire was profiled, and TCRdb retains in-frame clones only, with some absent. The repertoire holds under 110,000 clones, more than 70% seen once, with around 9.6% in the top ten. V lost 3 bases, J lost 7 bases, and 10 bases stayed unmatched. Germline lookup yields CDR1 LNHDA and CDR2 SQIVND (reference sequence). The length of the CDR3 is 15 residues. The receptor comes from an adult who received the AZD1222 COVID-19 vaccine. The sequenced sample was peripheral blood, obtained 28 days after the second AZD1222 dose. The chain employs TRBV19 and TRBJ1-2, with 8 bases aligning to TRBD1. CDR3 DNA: TGTGCCAGTAGTATTTCGGGACAGGCCCCATCTGGCTACACCTTC. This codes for CASSISGQAPSGYTF. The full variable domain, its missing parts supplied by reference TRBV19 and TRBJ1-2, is DGGITQSPKYLFRKEGQNVTLSCEQNLNHDAMYWYRQDPGQGLRLIYYSQIVNDFQKGDIAEGYSVSREKKESFPLTVTSAQKNPTAFYLCASSISGQAPSGYTFGSGTRLTVV.